The 15 T cell receptor beta chains below come from one sample, sequenced in a study of CD8 T cells in Susac syndrome. Reverse transcription of about 0.45 to 1 ug RNA was performed with random hexamers. In TCRdb, the immunoSEQ multiplex PCR reads were re-called with MiXCR into one record per CDR3 protein. Altogether hundreds of thousands of distinct CDR3 sequences are present, more than 75% being singletons, with the ten largest covering about 0.11%. What was sequenced was CD8+ T cells from PBMCs. These receptors originate from a human donor with multiple sclerosis.

The chain carries TRBV5-4 and TRBJ1-6, with TRBD1 as a possible D gene (5 bases). In germline, CDR1 is SGHNT, CDR2 YYREEE (reference sequence). The CDR3 runs to 17 residues. Trimming left V 2 bases short and J 2 bases short, with 14 bases between. In nucleotides, the CDR3 is TGTGCCAGCAGCTTCGACGGGGCAGCTACCTATAATTCACCCCTCCACTTT. It is translated as CASSFDGAATYNSPLHF.

The chain carries TRBV9 and TRBJ2-1; TRBD2 matches at 7 bases. Trimming took 4 bases from V and 9 from J; bases not matched to a gene: 16. CDR1 SGDLS and CDR2 YYNGEE come from the germline V gene. CDR3 length: 16 residues. Here the CDR3 DNA reads TGTGCCAGCAGCCTCCGACTAGCCAGGGATGTAGGTGAGCAGTTCTTC. As protein: CASSLRLARDVGEQFF.

This clonotype showed up just a few times. The genes are TRBV6-1 and TRBJ2-7; D gene uncertain. V gave up 2 bases and J gave up 3 bases, with 5 bases separating them. Per the germline V gene, CDR1 is MNHNS and CDR2 is SASEGT. The CDR3 sequence is 12 residues long. CDR3 sequence: CASSEQLYEQYF. The DNA of the CDR3 is TGTGCCAGCAGTGAACAGCTCTACGAGCAGTACTTC.

J is TRBJ2-1 and V is TRBV12-3 or TRBV12-4; the D gene could be TRBD1 or TRBD2 (5 bases each). The CDR3 loop spans 15 amino acids. Trimming pared 11 bases from V and 2 bases from J, leaving 19 bases between. CDR3 sequence: CAVRLDGTTYNEQFF. The CDR3, as DNA: TGTGCCGTGCGACTCGACGGGACCACCTACAATGAGCAGTTCTTC.

The chain joins TRBV11-2 to TRBJ2-5; TRBD1 or TRBD2 may be the D gene (5 bases each). Trimming took off 5 bases at V and 5 bases at J, with 15 bases between the two ends. The CDR3 length is 14 residues. CDR1 is SGHAT and CDR2 is FQNNGV in the germline V gene. The CDR3: CASSLFRGEETQYF. CDR3 in DNA: TGTGCCAGCAGCCTTTTTAGGGGAGAGGAGACCCAGTACTTC.

The rearrangement links TRBV28 to TRBJ2-1; the match to TRBD2 covers 10 bases. V was clipped by 3 bases and J by 2 bases; unmatched bases: 10. Germline CDR1 reads MDHEN; CDR2 reads SYDVKM. CDR3 size: 18 residues. The CDR3 is CASSFSLAGEVPYNEQFF. CDR3 DNA: TGTGCCAGCAGTTTTAGCCTAGCGGGAGAAGTCCCCTACAATGAGCAGTTCTTC.

The chain has TRBV20-1 and TRBJ2-1; 7 bases match TRBD1. The CDR3 covers 14 residues. Germline V gene data show CDR1 as DFQATT and CDR2 as SNEGSKA (reference sequence). With 4 bases clipped from V and 7 bases from J, the junction kept 10 bases outside the gene matches. The CDR3 sequence is CSATVSGGRNEQFF. DNA for the CDR3: TGCAGTGCTACCGTGTCAGGGGGTAGGAATGAGCAGTTCTTC.

V is TRBV12-3 or TRBV12-4 and J is TRBJ2-1; TRBD2 agrees at 10 bases. V was pared by 3 bases and J by 0 bases, with 8 bases of the junction left unmatched. This CDR3 spans 18 amino acids. The CDR3 region has the DNA TGTGCCAGCAGTTTGAGTTCGCCTAGCGGGAGCTCCTACAATGAGCAGTTCTTC. Its protein product is CASSLSSPSGSSYNEQFF.

This rearrangement joins TRBV29-1 to TRBJ2-1; D is perhaps TRBD1 (5 bases). The CDR3 length is 17 residues. Deletions cut 4 bases from V and 1 base from J, with 20 bases between. From germline, CDR1 is SQVTM and CDR2 ANQGSEA. The CDR3 DNA reads as TGCAGCGTTGTAGGGGCGGCCGACAGCCCGTCCTACAATGAGCAGTTCTTC. This encodes CSVVGAADSPSYNEQFF.

The chain couples TRBV27 to TRBJ2-7; D gene uncertain. The CDR3 length is 14 residues. CDR1 and CDR2 (germline): MNHEY, SMNVEV (reference sequence). The germline V and J ends were trimmed by 3 bases and 0 bases, with 9 bases remaining between them. This CDR3 is CASSFAQASYEQYF. As DNA, the CDR3 is TGTGCCAGCAGTTTTGCCCAGGCCTCCTACGAGCAGTACTTC.

The chain joins TRBV2 to TRBJ2-1, with D unclear. From germline, CDR1 is SNHLY and CDR2 FYNNEI. The CDR3 consists of 11 residues. V dropped 8 bases and J dropped 8 bases, with 10 bases sitting between them. CDR3 residues: CASPLKDEQFF. CDR3 DNA: TGTGCCAGCCCCCTAAAGGATGAGCAGTTCTTC.

For the CDR3, the DNA is TGTGCCAGCAGTCTGGGGGGGCCGGATCAGCCCCAGCATTTT. It translates to CASSLGGPDQPQHF. V gene TRBV6-5 combines with J gene TRBJ1-5; possible D gene TRBD1, 6 bases. V gave up 5 bases and J gave up 5 bases, with 13 bases separating them. The CDR3 runs to 14 residues. Germline loops: CDR1 MNHEY, CDR2 SVGAGI.

The V gene is TRBV27, the J gene TRBJ2-1; no clear D. Trimming left V 6 bases short and J 14 bases short, with 5 bases between. CDR3 length: 8 amino acids. Germline lookup yields CDR1 MNHEY and CDR2 SMNVEV (reference sequence). CDR3 amino acids: CASRTKFF. The CDR3 DNA reads as TGTGCCAGCAGGACCAAGTTCTTC.

With respect to this clonotype: Since the CDR3 does not end with the conserved phenylalanine or tryptophan, this likely comes from a read error. The rearrangement links TRBV11-2 to TRBJ2-2, with D maybe TRBD2 (7 bases). The V end was cut by 0 bases, the J end by 4 bases, with 12 bases between. The CDR3 contains 16 residues. The germline gives CDR1 SGHAT, CDR2 FQNNGV. The CDR3 reads CASSLDKRGGTGELFL. The CDR3 bases are TGTGCCAGCAGCTTAGATAAAAGGGGGGGCACCGGGGAGCTGTTTCTT.

This clonotype has just a few counts. J is TRBJ2-7 and V is TRBV20-1, with a possible D match to TRBD2 (6 bases). Per the germline V gene, CDR1 is DFQATT and CDR2 is SNEGSKA (reference sequence). The CDR3 runs 13 residues. V lost 3 bases, J lost 2 bases, and 11 bases lay in between. The CDR3 DNA reads as TGCAGTGCTAGCGGGAGCGTAACCTACGAGCAGTACTTC. The encoded protein is CSASGSVTYEQYF.